The present T cell receptor beta chain was sequenced within a study of CD4 T cell repertoires and nickel (dated by TCRdb to 2018 to 2021). The germline V gene encodes CDR1 SGHRS and CDR2 YFSETQ. V gives up 0 bases and J gives up 0 bases, and the segment between their germline ends measures 13 bases. Its CDR3 holds 16 amino acids, cysteine through phenylalanine. This entry keeps only the CDR3 DNA: 48 bases, framed from base 1. The library was produced with RT-PCR. The instrument given in TCRdb is Illumina MiSeq. TCRdb reanalyzed the raw reads on its own, using fastp at Q25 for trimming and MiXCR for clone calling, and kept in-frame beta chains. Rows with a matching CDR3 protein are joined into one entry that keeps the most common DNA and genes. Counted in this sample were 400 to 650 distinct CDR3 sequences; approximately 49% of them appeared once. Clones ranked in the top ten supply roughly 15% of the sample.

Notes on this clonotype: Its antigen is still unknown. Nothing much larger sits one base from this clone, and base qualities are not available.

This clonotype was sampled from a human donor in a nickel allergy study, with or without nickel allergy (not recorded which). It is not recorded whether this sample comes from one donor or several. This chain is built from TRBV5-1 and TRBJ2-7; the D gene is possibly TRBD1, with 5 bases matching. The specimen was CD4+ T cells from blood, not recorded whether cultured. The CDR3 protein is CASSLVGRQSSYEQYF. The nucleotides are TGCGCCAGCAGCTTGGTGGGGCGGCAAAGCTCCTACGAGCAGTACTTC.